The 5 T cell receptor beta chains below come from one sample, sequenced in a study of blood T cell repertoires in COVID-19. Here immunoSEQ multiplex PCR was the method, and the copy in TCRdb shows in-frame clones only, minus some. The sample contains about 320,000 clones, approximately 81% of which appear only once. Input material: PBMCs or T cells enriched from blood (not recorded which). Every receptor here comes from a woman younger than 45 who had been exposed to COVID-19.

This clone was picked up a small number of times. The genes are TRBV27 and TRBJ1-2; no clear D gene. The CDR3 loop spans 13 amino acids. Germline V gene data show CDR1 as MNHEY and CDR2 as SMNVEV (reference sequence). V lost 2 bases and J lost 2, with 6 bases in between. DNA for the CDR3: TGTGCCAGCAGTTTAAGCAGGAACTATGGCTACACCTTC. Residues: CASSLSRNYGYTF.

This clone was seen a single time. The chain is built from TRBV4-3 and TRBJ1-6; the D gene is possibly TRBD1 (5 bases). The V gene's germline CDR1 is LGHNA and CDR2 YSLEER. The CDR3 extends over 16 amino acids. V lost 3 bases, J lost 7 bases, and 16 bases lay in between. CDR3 loop: CASSHGDRRKNSPLHF. DNA of the CDR3: TGCGCCAGCAGCCATGGTGACAGAAGGAAAAATTCACCCCTCCACTTT.

The chain is built from TRBV30 and TRBJ2-7, with D perhaps TRBD2 (5 bases). This CDR3 comprises 13 residues. Germline CDR1 GTSNPN, CDR2 SVGIG (reference sequence). Trimming pared 2 bases from V and 5 bases from J, leaving 13 bases between. CDR3 protein: CAWSREGWDEQYF. For the CDR3, the DNA is TGTGCCTGGAGTAGAGAGGGTTGGGACGAGCAGTACTTC.

The chain has TRBV27 and TRBJ1-4; the D gene is possibly TRBD1 (6 bases). Germline lookup yields CDR1 MNHEY and CDR2 SMNVEV (reference sequence). V gave up 5 bases and J gave up 0 bases, with 16 bases separating them. CDR3 size: 17 residues. In nucleotides, the CDR3 is TGTGCCAGCAGTCCAACCGCCCCAGGGGCAACTAATGAAAAACTGTTTTTT. It yields the protein CASSPTAPGATNEKLFF.

In its sample, this clone was seen once. This same CDR3 is encoded by further DNA sequences in the sample. This sequence joins TRBV30 and TRBJ1-1; perhaps TRBD1 as D (5 bases). Germline V gives CDR1 GTSNPN, CDR2 SVGIG (reference sequence). CDR3 length: 14 amino acids. V lost 3 bases, J lost 0 bases, and 11 bases lay in between. CDR3 amino acids: CAWRFGGVNTEAFF. CDR3 bases: TGTGCCTGGAGGTTTGGGGGGGTGAACACTGAAGCTTTCTTT.